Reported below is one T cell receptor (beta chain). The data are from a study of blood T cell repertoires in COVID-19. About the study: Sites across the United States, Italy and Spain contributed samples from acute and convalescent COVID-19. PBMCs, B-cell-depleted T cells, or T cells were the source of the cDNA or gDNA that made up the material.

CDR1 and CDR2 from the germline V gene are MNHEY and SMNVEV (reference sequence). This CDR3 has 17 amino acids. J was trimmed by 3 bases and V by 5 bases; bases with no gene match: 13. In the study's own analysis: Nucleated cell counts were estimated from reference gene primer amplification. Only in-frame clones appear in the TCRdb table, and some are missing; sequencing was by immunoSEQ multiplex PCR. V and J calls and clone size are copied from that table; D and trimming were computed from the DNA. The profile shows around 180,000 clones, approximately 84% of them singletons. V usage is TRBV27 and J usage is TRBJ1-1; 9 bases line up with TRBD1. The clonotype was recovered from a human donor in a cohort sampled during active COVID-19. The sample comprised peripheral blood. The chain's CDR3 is CASSPRGTGWGDTEAFF. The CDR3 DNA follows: TGTGCCAGCAGTCCTCGAGGGACAGGGTGGGGGGACACTGAAGCTTTCTTT.